This is a list of T cell receptor beta chains from one sample in a study of OX40 agonist ivuxolimab in advanced cancers. Profiling relied on immunoSEQ multiplex PCR, and the TCRdb table lists in-frame clones only, not all of them. The sample includes roughly 80,000 clones, 90% of them seen just once. Sequenced here: CD4+ or CD8+ T cells sorted from blood, sampled in a trial of the OX40 agonist ivuxolimab. The receptors come from an adult with an advanced solid tumor such as melanoma, head and neck, liver or kidney cancer. Each CDR3 is given with its conserved first and last residue. D genes are given only for firm matches. For some rows the clone size is stated as once, few or many, or as a class when expanded; others skip it.

>TRBJ2-4|-|TRBV11-2|-
TGTGCCAGCAGCGGGCGGGAAGCGGAAGCCAAAAACATTCAGTACTTC
CASSGREAEAKNIQYF
>TRBJ2-5|TRBD1|TRBV5-1|-
TGCGCCAGCAGACAGGGGCCTGGGGAGACCCAGTACTTC
CASRQGPGETQYF
>TRBJ2-7|-|TRBV11-2|-
TGTGCCAGCAGCACCGCGGGCCATAACTACGAGCAGTACTTC
CASSTAGHNYEQYF
>TRBJ1-2|-|TRBV10-2|-
TGCGCCAGCAGTGACAGGCGGGGCTCCTATGGCTACACCTTC
CASSDRRGSYGYTF
>TRBJ1-1|-|TRBV19|-
TGTGCCAGTAGTACGACAGGGAACACTGAAGCTTTCTTT
CASSTTGNTEAFF
>TRBJ2-7|TRBD2|TRBV5-1|-
TGCGCCAGCAGCTTATTAGCTGGCGGGAGCTACGAGCAGTACTTC
CASSLLAGGSYEQYF
>TRBJ2-5|-|TRBV11-3|once
TGTGCCAGCAGCCCGAGGCGGAGAGAGACCCAGTACTTC
CASSPRRRETQYF
>TRBJ2-5|TRBD2|TRBV7-9|-
TGTGCCAGCAGCTCACGAGGACTAGCGGGAGAGACCCAGTACTTC
CASSSRGLAGETQYF
>TRBJ2-7|-|TRBV19|-
TGTGCCAGTAGTTTGCTCTTCTCGGCAGTCGCCACCTACGAGCAGTACTTC
CASSLLFSAVATYEQYF
>TRBJ2-3|TRBD2|TRBV11-2|-
TGTGCCAGCAGCTCAAGACTAGCGGGGCAAGATACGCAGTATTTT
CASSSRLAGQDTQYF
>TRBJ2-1|-|TRBV7-8|few
TGTGCCAGCAGCTTAGAGATACAGGGTACTGAGCAGTTCTTC
CASSLEIQGTEQFF
>TRBJ1-2|TRBD1|TRBV4-2|-
TGTGCCAGCAGCCAAACAGGGGGACGCCGTGAGGGCTACACCTTC
CASSQTGGRREGYTF
>TRBJ1-1|TRBD1|TRBV6-1|-
TGTGCCAGCAGGGTAACAGGGGGAACTGAAGCTTTCTTT
CASRVTGGTEAFF
>TRBJ2-2|TRBD2|TRBV7-8|-
TGTGCCAGCAGGAGGCGGGAGTCAGGCGGGGAGCTGTTTTTT
CASRRRESGGELFF
>TRBJ2-2|-|TRBV27|few
TGTGCCAGCAATAATCGACTGTTGGGCGGGGAGCTGTTTTTT
CASNNRLLGGELFF
>TRBJ1-2|-|TRBV4-1|-
TGCGCCAGCAGCCAAGATTCATACAGGGTCAGAGTCTTC
CASSQDSYRVRVF
>TRBJ2-5|-|TRBV7-2|-
TGTGCCAGCAGCTTAGAACAAGGGGGGGTCGGGACCCAGTACTTC
CASSLEQGGVGTQYF
>TRBJ2-3|-|TRBV6-1|-
TGTGCCAGCAGTTTGGCTAGCGTTAAAGATACGCAGTATTTT
CASSLASVKDTQYF
>TRBJ1-1|-|TRBV5-1|-
TGCGCCAGCAGCTTGGAGCAGTCGAACACTGAAGCTTTCTTT
CASSLEQSNTEAFF
>TRBJ2-6|-|TRBV6-5|-
TGTGCCAGCAGTTACTCGATTTTATCTGGGGCCAACGTCCTGACTTTC
CASSYSILSGANVLTF
>TRBJ1-4|TRBD1|TRBV5-8|-
TGTGCCAGCAGCCTTCGGACAGGGGGCGAAAAACTGTTTTTT
CASSLRTGGEKLFF
>TRBJ2-1|-|TRBV2|few
TGTGCCAGCAGTTACAACCGGGACTCCCGTAGCGAGCAGTTCTTC
CASSYNRDSRSEQFF
>TRBJ1-2|-|TRBV18|-
TGTGCCAGCTCACCACGATTAAGAGATGGCTACACCTTC
CASSPRLRDGYTF
>TRBJ2-1|TRBD2|TRBV5-1|-
TGCGCCAGCAGTTTTACAGGGAAATTGACTAGCGGGAGACGGGAGGTCAATGAGCAGTTCTTC
CASSFTGKLTSGRREVNEQFF
>TRBJ2-7|TRBD1|TRBV28|-
TGTGCCAGCAGTGCCCGACAGGGGGCGTCCTACGAGCAGTACTTC
CASSARQGASYEQYF
>TRBJ1-4|-|TRBV9|-
TGTGCCAGCAGCGTAGTTCTGGTGGCGTCCGAAAATGAAAAACTGTTTTTT
CASSVVLVASENEKLFF
>TRBJ2-3|-|TRBV5-1|-
TGCGCCAGCAGCAAACTAACGGGTGGGTCAGATACGCAGTATTTT
CASSKLTGGSDTQYF
>TRBJ2-3|-|TRBV4-3|-
TGCGCCAGCAGCCAAGACGGAAGGGGAGATACGCAGTATTTT
CASSQDGRGDTQYF
>TRBJ1-2|TRBD1|TRBV29-1|-
TGCAGCGTACCGGGACAGAACTATGGCTACACCTTC
CSVPGQNYGYTF
>TRBJ2-7|-|TRBV27|-
TGTGCCAGCAGTTTATCCTTTCGTTCTTACGAGCAGTACTTC
CASSLSFRSYEQYF
>TRBJ2-7|TRBD2|TRBV7-9|-
TGTGCCAGCAGCCTGACTAGCGTGCACGAGCAGTACTTC
CASSLTSVHEQYF